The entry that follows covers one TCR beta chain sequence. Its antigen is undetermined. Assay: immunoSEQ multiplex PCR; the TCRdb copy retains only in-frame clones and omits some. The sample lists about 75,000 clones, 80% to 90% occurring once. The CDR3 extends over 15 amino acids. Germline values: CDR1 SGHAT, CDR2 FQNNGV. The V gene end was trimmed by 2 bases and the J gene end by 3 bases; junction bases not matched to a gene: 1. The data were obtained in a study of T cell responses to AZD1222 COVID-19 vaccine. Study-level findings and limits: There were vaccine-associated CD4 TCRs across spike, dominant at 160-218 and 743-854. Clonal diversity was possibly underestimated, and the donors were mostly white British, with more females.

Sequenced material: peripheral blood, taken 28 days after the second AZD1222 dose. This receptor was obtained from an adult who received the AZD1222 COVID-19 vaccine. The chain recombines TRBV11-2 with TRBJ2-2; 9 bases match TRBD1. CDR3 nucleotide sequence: TGTGCCAGCAGCTTAACAGGGGGCTACACCGGGGAGCTGTTTTTT. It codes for CASSLTGGYTGELFF.